This entry describes one T cell receptor (beta chain). Regarding time point: newly diagnosed GD, antithyroid drugs for less than 3 months. The authors made the TCR library using RNA they extracted from PBMCs. The record originates from a study of regulatory T cells in long-lasting Graves disease. Germline CDR1 is SGHNT and CDR2 is YYREEE (reference sequence). The V end was cut by 3 bases, the J end by 2 bases, with 7 bases between. The CDR3 is 13 residues long. TCR beta libraries were built with iRepertoire HTBI primers and Arm-PCR of CDR3 regions. A single record per CDR3 protein comes from TCRdb applying MiXCR to the multiplex PCR reads. The repertoire holds fewer than 650,000 distinct CDR3 sequences, 16% seen once, with more than 10% in the top ten. These data were also reused for a study on T cells in Graves' hyperthyroidism and ophthalmopathy.

This chain connects TRBV5-4 to TRBJ2-3; the D is unclear. The sequences come from peripheral blood mononuclear cells (PBMCs), collected at new diagnosis, from a patient treated with antithyroid drugs. The sequence derives from a young man with Graves disease. The CDR3 reads CASSSEPTDTQYF. The CDR3 DNA reads TGTGCCAGCAGCTCGGAACCCACAGATACGCAGTATTTT.